Each of the 22 T cell receptor beta chains below was sequenced from the same sample in a study of shared clonotypes between healthy human individuals. The repertoire was sequenced with immunoSEQ multiplex PCR; TCRdb's copy has only in-frame clones and lacks some. The sample has around 1.1 million clones; 75% to 80% are singletons. Sequences were obtained from memory CD4+ T cells from PBMCs. Sample subset: CD45RA-negative fraction. All receptors come from a man aged 18 to 29 in good health. Some clones in this sample may be carry-over from other donors' samples.

The chain has TRBV11-3 and TRBJ2-1; D possibly corresponds to TRBD1 (5 bases). The CDR3 spans 12 residues. Deletions cut 6 bases from V and 6 bases from J, with 9 bases between. The V gene's germline CDR1 is SGHNT and CDR2 YENEEA. The CDR3: CASSLRVNEQFF. Written as DNA, the CDR3 is TGTGCCAGCAGTCTCAGGGTCAATGAGCAGTTCTTC.

The chain uses TRBV2 and TRBJ1-2; TRBD1 matches at 7 bases. V lost 1 base and J lost 1; bases outside the gene matches: 9. Germline CDR1 is SNHLY and CDR2 is FYNNEI. The CDR3 sequence is 17 residues long. The CDR3 sequence is CASSEGGTRQGNYGYTF. The CDR3 coding sequence is TGTGCCAGCAGTGAAGGGGGGACTCGACAGGGTAACTATGGCTACACCTTC. Complete variable domain (other parts from reference TRBV2 and TRBJ1-2): EPEVTQTPSHQVTQMGQEVILRCVPISNHLYFYWYRQILGQKVEFLVSFYNNEISEKSEIFDDQFSVERPDGSNFTLKIRSTKLEDSAMYFCASSEGGTRQGNYGYTFGSGTRLTVV.

The chain couples TRBV7-9 to TRBJ2-7; TRBD1 matches 9 bases. V shed 6 bases and J 1 base; nucleotides not matched to a gene: 4. This CDR3 is 14 amino acids long. Germline CDR1 and CDR2: SEHNR and FQNEAQ (reference sequence). In DNA form, the CDR3 reads TGTGCCAGCAGAAGACAGGGGGAATCCTACGAGCAGTACTTC. Translation: CASRRQGESYEQYF.

V and J are TRBV6-5 and TRBJ2-7; 7 nucleotides agree with TRBD1. The V gene end was trimmed by 6 bases and the J gene end by 0 bases; junction bases not matched to a gene: 8. The CDR3 has 15 amino acids. The V gene's germline CDR1 is MNHEY and CDR2 SVGAGI. CDR3 amino acids: CASSFIQGSSYEQYF. DNA for the CDR3: TGTGCCAGCAGCTTCATACAGGGGAGCTCCTACGAGCAGTACTTC.

The rearrangement joins TRBV5-8 to TRBJ1-5; D is uncertain. The CDR3 contains 13 residues. Germline V gene lookup returns CDR1 SGHTS and CDR2 YDEGEE. V was shortened by 4 bases and J by 4 bases, with 9 bases between the two germline ends. The CDR3 loop is CASSRDGNQPQHF. Here the CDR3 DNA reads TGTGCCAGCAGCAGAGACGGGAATCAGCCCCAGCATTTT.

The chain couples TRBV28 to TRBJ2-7; 11 bases line up with TRBD2. V lost 3 bases and J lost 0; bases outside the gene matches: 7. Germline-derived CDR1 and CDR2 are MDHEN and SYDVKM. The CDR3 totals 17 residues. This CDR3 reads CASSLASSGRSSYEQYF. DNA of the CDR3: TGTGCCAGCAGTTTGGCTTCTAGCGGGAGGTCCTCCTACGAGCAGTACTTC.

V is TRBV19 and J is TRBJ2-3, with 15 nucleotides matching TRBD2. This CDR3 region has 18 residues. V lost 5 bases and J lost 0; bases outside the gene matches: 6. Germline CDR1 reads LNHDA; CDR2 reads SQIVND (reference sequence). The CDR3 sequence: CASSPGTSGRLSTDTQYF. The CDR3 nucleotides are TGTGCCAGTAGTCCCGGGACTAGCGGGAGGCTGAGCACAGATACGCAGTATTTT.

This clone was picked up a small number of times. A far larger clone is off by one base, so a read error is likely. The rearrangement joins TRBV7-2 to TRBJ2-1; 8 bases align to TRBD2. Per the germline V gene, CDR1 is SGHTA and CDR2 is FQGNSA. This CDR3 is 15 amino acids long. J gave up 8 bases and V 5 bases, and 11 bases lay outside the gene matches. This CDR3 reads CASSPIAGTYDEQFF. In DNA form, the CDR3 reads TGTGCCAGCAGCCCTATAGCGGGAACGTACGATGAGCAGTTCTTC.

The V and J genes are TRBV19 and TRBJ2-1; 8 bases are shared with TRBD1. This CDR3 contains 15 residues. The V gene end was trimmed by 4 bases and the J gene end by 2 bases; junction bases not matched to a gene: 4. Germline V CDR1 and CDR2: LNHDA, SQIVND (reference sequence). The CDR3 DNA follows: TGTGCCAGTAGTAGGGGACAGGTCCCCTACAATGAGCAGTTCTTC. Its protein is CASSRGQVPYNEQFF.

The rearrangement joins TRBV6-1 to TRBJ2-7; the match to TRBD1 covers 7 bases. Germline V CDR1 and CDR2: MNHNS, SASEGT. The CDR3 covers 14 residues. The junction had 11 bases not matched to a gene; V was cut back by 8 bases and J by 4 bases. The CDR3 coding sequence is TGTGCCAGCCTAGACAGGGACCCAAAATACGAGCAGTACTTC. Protein sequence: CASLDRDPKYEQYF.

This clone was seen a few times. The chain joins TRBV28 to TRBJ1-1, with D possibly being TRBD1 (6 bases). V lost 5 bases to trimming and J lost 2 bases, with 9 bases between them. Germline values: CDR1 MDHEN, CDR2 SYDVKM. The CDR3 length is 13 residues. CDR3 bases: TGTGCCAGCAGTCGACAGGTTAACACTGAAGCTTTCTTT. This gives the protein CASSRQVNTEAFF.

J is TRBJ2-5 and V is TRBV5-8, with TRBD2 as a possible D gene (6 bases). Trimming stripped 1 base from V and 5 bases from J, with 12 bases between. This CDR3 has 14 amino acids. The germline V gene encodes CDR1 SGHTS and CDR2 YDEGEE. CDR3 amino acids: CASSLLRDFETQYF. CDR3 in DNA: TGTGCCAGCAGCTTGTTGCGGGACTTCGAGACCCAGTACTTC.

This clone showed up just a few times. A much larger clone sits a single nucleotide away, making a read error possible. This CDR3 is also generated by other DNA sequences in the sample. The chain couples TRBV4-1 to TRBJ1-2; tentative D call: TRBD1 (5 bases). The germline V and J ends were trimmed by 10 bases and 4 bases, with 19 bases remaining between them. CDR3 size: 14 residues. CDR1 and CDR2 (germline): MGHRA, YSYEKL. CDR3 DNA: TGCGCCACCAGTCCCGGGACGGGAATCTATGGCTACACCTTC. Amino acid sequence: CATSPGTGIYGYTF.

The chain links TRBV27 to TRBJ2-3; 11 bases are shared with TRBD2. The CDR3 loop spans 17 amino acids. Trimming cost V 6 bases and J 7 bases; bases outside gene matches: 15. Per germline, CDR1 MNHEY and CDR2 SMNVEV (reference sequence). The CDR3: CASSLPRVAGGGYTQYF. The CDR3 bases are TGTGCCAGCAGCCTTCCCCGGGTAGCGGGAGGGGGATATACGCAGTATTTT.

The rearrangement links TRBV5-1 to TRBJ2-7, with 14 bases aligning to TRBD2. Germline trimming cut 2 bases from V and 4 bases from J; bases unmatched to any gene: 5. This CDR3 is 16 amino acids long. Looked up from germline, CDR1 is SGHRS and CDR2 is YFSETQ. The CDR3 loop reads CASSLGTSGRKYEQYF. The CDR3 bases are TGCGCCAGCAGCTTAGGGACTAGCGGGAGAAAATACGAGCAGTACTTC.

On this clone itself: This likely reflects a read error, since a far larger clone is one base away. The chain has TRBV4-1 and TRBJ1-1; D gene ambiguous. CDR3 length: 14 amino acids. Germline values: CDR1 MGHRA, CDR2 YSYEKL. The CDR3 sequence: CTSSLVTANTEAFF. CDR3 in DNA: TGCACCAGCAGCCTCGTGACGGCGAACACTGAAGCTTTCTTT.

The gene calls are TRBV30 and TRBJ2-5; TRBD1 is a possible D gene (5 bases). V shed 2 bases and J shed 2 bases, with 12 bases lying between them. The CDR3 runs 14 residues. Per the germline V gene, CDR1 is GTSNPN and CDR2 is SVGIG (reference sequence). CDR3 amino acids: CAWSLDRRQETQYF. The CDR3 region has the DNA TGTGCCTGGAGTCTCGACAGAAGACAAGAGACCCAGTACTTC. The whole variable domain, remainder taken from reference TRBV30 and TRBJ2-5, is SQTIHQWPATLVQPVGSPLSLECTVEGTSNPNLYWYRQAAGRGLQLLFYSVGIGQISSEVPQNLSASRPQDRQFILSSKKLLLSDSGFYLCAWSLDRRQETQYFGPGTRLLVL.

This chain links TRBV11-2 with TRBJ1-2, with D possibly matching TRBD1 (6 bases). Germline loops: CDR1 SGHAT, CDR2 FQNNGV. CDR3 length equals 14 residues. V shed 0 bases and J shed 4 bases, with 9 bases lying between them. CDR3: CASSLDQGFYGYTF. The CDR3 nucleotides are TGTGCCAGCAGCTTAGATCAGGGGTTCTATGGCTACACCTTC.

This clone was seen at least ten times. Other DNA variants within this sample encode the same CDR3. V and J are TRBV7-9 and TRBJ1-3; the D gene is possibly TRBD1 (6 bases). Germline values: CDR1 SEHNR, CDR2 FQNEAQ (reference sequence). This CDR3 is 14 amino acids long. V lost 4 bases and J 0 bases, leaving 7 bases between the germline ends. The CDR3 DNA reads TGTGCCAGCAGCTGGGACACCTCTGGAAACACCATATATTTT. Encoded protein: CASSWDTSGNTIYF.

The gene calls are TRBV30 and TRBJ2-7, with 7 bases matching TRBD2. The V gene's germline CDR1 is GTSNPN and CDR2 SVGIG (reference sequence). The trim removed 0 bases at V and 1 base at J, leaving 6 bases unmatched. This CDR3 contains 15 residues. The CDR3 sequence is CAWSVWVGRSYEQYF. CDR3 in DNA: TGTGCCTGGAGTGTATGGGTCGGGAGGTCCTACGAGCAGTACTTC.

The genes are TRBV7-2 and TRBJ2-5; 7 nucleotides agree with TRBD2. The length of the CDR3 is 16 residues. Germline V gene sequence: CDR1 SGHTA, CDR2 FQGNSA. J lost 3 bases, V lost 5 bases, and 12 bases had no gene match. The CDR3 spells CASSAWGWAGEETQYF. CDR3 nucleotides: TGTGCCAGCAGCGCCTGGGGGTGGGCGGGAGAAGAGACCCAGTACTTC. Combining the CDR3 with reference TRBV7-2 and TRBJ2-5 gives the whole variable domain GAGVSQSPSNKVTEKGKDVELRCDPISGHTALYWYRQSLGQGLEFLIYFQGNSAPDKSGLPSDRFSAERTGGSVSTLTIQRTQQEDSAVYLCASSAWGWAGEETQYFGPGTRLLVL.

The chain uses TRBV7-2 and TRBJ2-7, with TRBD1 matching 7 bases. This CDR3 spans 13 amino acids. Per germline, CDR1 SGHTA and CDR2 FQGNSA. Trimming cost V 4 bases and J 9 bases; bases outside gene matches: 9. CDR3 nucleotides: TGTGCCAGCAGCTCACCTGGGACAGTTGGGCAGTACTTC. Protein sequence: CASSSPGTVGQYF. The full variable domain, its missing parts supplied by reference TRBV7-2 and TRBJ2-7, is GAGVSQSPSNKVTEKGKDVELRCDPISGHTALYWYRQSLGQGLEFLIYFQGNSAPDKSGLPSDRFSAERTGGSVSTLTIQRTQQEDSAVYLCASSSPGTVGQYFGPGTRLTVT.